This T cell receptor beta chain was captured in a study of blood T cell repertoires in COVID-19. Whole-study context: Acute-phase and convalescent COVID-19 samples originated in the United States, Italy and Spain. The analysed material was cDNA or gDNA that came from T cells, B-cell-depleted T cells, or PBMCs.

Germline V gives CDR1 MRHNA, CDR2 SNTAGT. V was pared by 6 bases and J by 1 base, with 12 bases between. The CDR3 loop spans 14 amino acids. In the study's own analysis: Nucleated cell counts were estimated from reference gene primer amplification. Libraries were prepared by immunoSEQ multiplex PCR; TCRdb keeps only in-frame clonotypes and omits some of them. V and J calls and clone size are as listed in that table; D and trimming were resolved from the DNA. The repertoire holds 150,000 to 200,000 clones, with about four fifths as singletons. This clone was seen ten or more times. The chain employs TRBV6-4 and TRBJ1-1; possible D gene TRBD1, 6 bases. Sequencing was done on a sample of peripheral blood. The source is a man between 60 and 75 years old with active or convalescent COVID-19. The CDR3 reads CASREMDRNTEAFF. CDR3 coding DNA: TGTGCCAGCAGGGAAATGGACAGGAACACTGAAGCTTTCTTT.